The sequence of this T cell receptor (beta chain) was determined in a study of neoadjuvant anti-PD-1 for oral cavity cancer. CDR3 length: 14 residues. The V and J ends lost 1 base and 6 bases, in that order; junction bases with no gene match: 3. From germline, CDR1 is SGHDT and CDR2 YYEEEE. Measured with immunoSEQ multiplex PCR; TCRdb has only the in-frame clones, and not every one. The repertoire holds 65,000 to 95,000 clones, with around 80% as singletons. The origin of this receptor is a person aged 40 to 85 with oral cavity squamous cell carcinoma. The chain has TRBV5-6 and TRBJ1-5, with 8 bases aligning to TRBD1. Sequencing was performed on PBMCs, taken before nivolumab (anti-PD-1) treatment. The CDR3 spells CASSLNRGIQPQHF. CDR3 nucleotides: TGTGCCAGCAGCTTGAACAGGGGGATTCAGCCCCAGCATTTT.